These 19 T cell receptor beta chains were all obtained from the same sample, sequenced in a study of cytomegalovirus exposure and HLA in healthy donors. The protocol was immunoSEQ multiplex PCR, while the TCRdb copy is restricted to in-frame clones and leaves out a portion. This sample has 100,000 or so clones; 86% occur once, and the top ten carry around 4.1%. The sequencing input was PBMCs. The receptors come from a woman under 30 in good health and CMV-seropositive.

The chain has TRBV30 and TRBJ2-3, with a tentative D call TRBD1 (6 bases). Per germline, CDR1 GTSNPN and CDR2 SVGIG (reference sequence). This CDR3 comprises 14 residues. The V end lost 5 bases, the J end lost 2 bases, and 14 bases lay between the germline ends. For the CDR3, the DNA is TGTGCCTGGGATTACAGGGCCCACACAGATACGCAGTATTTT. This gives the protein CAWDYRAHTDTQYF.

This clone was recorded once. This chain links TRBV5-4 with TRBJ2-5; the match to TRBD2 covers 8 bases. The CDR3 length is 15 residues. Losses at the gene ends were 5 bases for V and 4 bases for J; bases not matched to a gene: 10. The germline gives CDR1 SGHNT, CDR2 YYREEE (reference sequence). The CDR3 bases are TGTGCCAGCAGAAAGACTAGCGAGGTTGGAGAGACCCAGTACTTC. The encoded protein is CASRKTSEVGETQYF.

This sequence joins TRBV7-9 and TRBJ2-7; 8 nucleotides align to TRBD1. Losses at the gene ends were 6 bases for V and 6 bases for J; bases not matched to a gene: 10. The CDR3 runs to 14 residues. Per the germline V gene, CDR1 is SEHNR and CDR2 is FQNEAQ (reference sequence). This CDR3 reads CASRETGQAGEQYF. For the CDR3, the DNA is TGTGCCAGCAGGGAAACGGGACAGGCGGGCGAGCAGTACTTC.

The chain couples TRBV10-3 to TRBJ2-2; 7 bases map to TRBD1. The CDR3 is 17 residues long. The V segment lost 4 bases and the J segment 3 bases; nucleotides outside the gene matches: 11. From germline, CDR1 is ENHRY and CDR2 SYGVKD. CDR3 protein: CAISGGQASLYTGELFF. For the CDR3, the DNA is TGTGCCATCAGTGGCGGACAGGCCTCGCTTTACACCGGGGAGCTGTTTTTT.

This clone was recorded only once. This chain uses TRBV28 with TRBJ1-4; D might be TRBD1 (5 bases). CDR3 length: 15 amino acids. Germline CDR1 reads MDHEN; CDR2 reads SYDVKM. Deletions cut 2 bases from V and 5 bases from J, with 12 bases between. Here the CDR3 DNA reads TGTGCCAGCAGTTTAGGCCAGGGCCTAAATGAAAAACTGTTTTTT. Protein sequence: CASSLGQGLNEKLFF.

Here the CDR3 reads CASSLLPGLQPGEKLFF. CDR3 nucleotides: TGTGCCAGCAGTTTATTGCCGGGACTCCAACCGGGCGAAAAACTGTTTTTT. The gene calls are TRBV28 and TRBJ1-4; possibly TRBD1 for D (5 bases). The CDR3 consists of 17 residues. Deletions cut 1 base from V and 8 bases from J, with 20 bases between. Germline CDR1 MDHEN, CDR2 SYDVKM.

The rearrangement uses TRBV7-6 and TRBJ2-1, with TRBD2 identical over 8 bases. The CDR3 has 21 amino acids. The germline V gene encodes CDR1 SGHVS and CDR2 FNYEAQ. J gave up 0 bases and V 0 bases, and 16 bases lay outside the gene matches. CDR3 bases: TGTGCCAGCAGCTTAGCGCTGGGCGGCGGGGGGACACTTAGCTCCTACAATGAGCAGTTCTTC. It yields the protein CASSLALGGGGTLSSYNEQFF.

The chain has TRBV5-1 and TRBJ2-6, with D hard to call. Deletions cut 1 base from V and 7 bases from J, with 12 bases between. This CDR3 region has 15 residues. CDR1 and CDR2 from the germline V gene are SGHRS and YFSETQ. CDR3 protein: CASSLLPQEANVLTF. In DNA form, the CDR3 reads TGCGCCAGCAGCTTGCTCCCGCAGGAAGCCAACGTCCTGACTTTC.

The chain carries TRBV11-3 and TRBJ2-1; D ambiguous. This CDR3 has 15 amino acids. Trimming removed 1 base from V and 9 bases from J, with 16 bases in between. From germline, CDR1 is SGHNT and CDR2 YENEEA. CDR3 nucleotides: TGTGCCAGCAGCTTAGTTGGTCGCGCGGTCCTTGAGCAGTTCTTC. Amino acid sequence: CASSLVGRAVLEQFF.

J is TRBJ1-1 and V is TRBV5-1; possible D gene TRBD1, 6 bases. CDR1 is SGHRS, CDR2 YFSETQ, per germline. This CDR3 has 14 amino acids. V was pared by 7 bases and J by 7 bases, with 20 bases between. The CDR3 here is CASCLQGTPCEAFF. In DNA form, the CDR3 reads TGCGCCAGCTGCCTACAGGGCACCCCGTGTGAAGCTTTCTTT.

The chain combines TRBV11-2 with TRBJ2-5; unclear D gene. Germline-derived CDR1 and CDR2 are SGHAT and FQNNGV. The CDR3 is 14 amino acids. The germline V and J ends were trimmed by 1 base and 3 bases, with 9 bases remaining between them. The CDR3 nucleotides are TGTGCCAGCAGCTTAGTGGCAGAAAAAGAGACCCAGTACTTC. It specifies CASSLVAEKETQYF.

V and J are TRBV10-2 and TRBJ1-1; D not resolved. The germline gives CDR1 WSHSY, CDR2 SAAADI. The CDR3 length is 15 residues. Trimming removed 0 bases from V and 4 bases from J, with 12 bases in between. The CDR3 region has the DNA TGCGCCAGCAGTGAGTCCACGCCCGGGTTCACTGAAGCTTTCTTT. This encodes CASSESTPGFTEAFF.

The chain carries TRBV19 and TRBJ2-7; D remains unclear. The CDR3 consists of 14 residues. V was trimmed by 3 bases and J by 0 bases, leaving 9 bases between them. CDR1 LNHDA and CDR2 SQIVND come from the germline V gene (reference sequence). CDR3 sequence (DNA): TGTGCCAGTAGTATCTCTCCGCGCTCCTACGAGCAGTACTTC. It translates to CASSISPRSYEQYF.

This clone was seen only once. The rearrangement links TRBV6-5 to TRBJ1-2; D possibly corresponds to TRBD1 (6 bases). The ends were cut back, 1 base at V and 7 bases at J, with 16 bases in the middle. The CDR3 is 15 residues long. CDR1 is MNHEY, CDR2 SVGAGI, per germline. In DNA form, the CDR3 reads TGTGCCAGCAGTTACTTAACACAGGGTCATGGTGGCTACACCTTC. Encoded protein: CASSYLTQGHGGYTF.

This CDR3 is CAWSPTSRGETQYF. CDR3 DNA sequence: TGTGCCTGGAGTCCAACTAGCAGGGGGGAGACCCAGTACTTC. This sequence joins TRBV30 and TRBJ2-5, with a possible D match to TRBD1 (7 bases). The CDR3 is 14 residues long. The ends were cut back, 2 bases at V and 5 bases at J, with 15 bases in the middle. CDR1 GTSNPN and CDR2 SVGIG come from the germline V gene (reference sequence).

In regard to this clone: The junction departs from the called germline gene at one end, perhaps through a read error. The V and J genes are TRBV2 and TRBJ2-3, with D perhaps given as TRBD1 or TRBD2 (5 bases each). Germline V gene data show CDR1 as SNHLY and CDR2 as FYNNEI. The CDR3 has 14 amino acids. The CDR3, as DNA: TGTGCCAGCAGCGAAGGGGTGGGAGCAGATACGCAGTATTTT. Its translation is CASSEGVGADTQYF.

The chain uses TRBV9 and TRBJ2-1; D gene ambiguous. Trimming removed 4 bases at V and 3 bases at J, with 11 bases between. This CDR3 spans 14 amino acids. Germline lookup yields CDR1 SGDLS and CDR2 YYNGEE. The CDR3 DNA is TGTGCCAGCAGCTCTAAACGAAACTACAATGAGCAGTTCTTC. It encodes CASSSKRNYNEQFF.

This clone has only one observation. This chain uses TRBV29-1 with TRBJ2-7; 7 nucleotides line up with TRBD1. V lost 4 bases to trimming and J lost 3 bases; unmatched junction nucleotides: 6. Germline CDR1 is SQVTM and CDR2 is ANQGSEA. The CDR3 contains 13 residues. Here the CDR3 DNA reads TGCAGCGTTGTCGTACGGGACAGCTACGAGCAGTACTTC. It specifies CSVVVRDSYEQYF.

The chain links TRBV28 to TRBJ1-2; TRBD1 is a possible D gene (6 bases). The V and J ends lost 3 bases and 4 bases respectively, with 12 bases between them. This CDR3 spans 14 amino acids. Germline CDR1 is MDHEN and CDR2 is SYDVKM. CDR3 nucleotide sequence: TGTGCCAGCAGTTTGCAGGGGCCAAGCTATGGCTACACCTTC. Amino acids: CASSLQGPSYGYTF.